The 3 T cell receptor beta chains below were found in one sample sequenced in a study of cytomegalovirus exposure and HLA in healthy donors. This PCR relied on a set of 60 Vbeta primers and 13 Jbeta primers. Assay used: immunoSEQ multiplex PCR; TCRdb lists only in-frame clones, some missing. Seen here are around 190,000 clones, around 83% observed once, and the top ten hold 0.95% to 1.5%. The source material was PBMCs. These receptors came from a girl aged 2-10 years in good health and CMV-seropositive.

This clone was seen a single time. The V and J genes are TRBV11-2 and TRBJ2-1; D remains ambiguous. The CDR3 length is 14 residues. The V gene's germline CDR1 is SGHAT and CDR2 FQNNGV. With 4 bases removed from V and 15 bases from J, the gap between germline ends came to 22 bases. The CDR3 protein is CASSSPTRGRMRFF. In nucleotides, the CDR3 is TGTGCCAGCAGCTCTCCCACCCGCGGTCGGATGAGGTTCTTC.

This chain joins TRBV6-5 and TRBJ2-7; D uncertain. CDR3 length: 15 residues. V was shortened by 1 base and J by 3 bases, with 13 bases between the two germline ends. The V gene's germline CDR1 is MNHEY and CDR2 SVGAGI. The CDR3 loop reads CASSYFPPSVYEQYF. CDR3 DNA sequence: TGTGCCAGCAGTTACTTCCCTCCCTCCGTCTACGAGCAGTACTTC.

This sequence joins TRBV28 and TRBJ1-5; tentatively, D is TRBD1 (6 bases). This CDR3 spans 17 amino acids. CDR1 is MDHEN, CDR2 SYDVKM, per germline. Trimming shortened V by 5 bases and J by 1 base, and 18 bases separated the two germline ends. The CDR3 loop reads CASSLQKLGTSNQPQHF. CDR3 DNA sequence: TGTGCCAGCAGTCTGCAAAAGCTCGGGACAAGCAATCAGCCCCAGCATTTT.